The clone carrying this T cell receptor beta chain was seen more than once but under ten times. What it binds is not known. Amplification yielded TCR beta CDR3 regions, with RNA transcripts as the source. A set of HTBI primers served as the primers for a first-round RT-PCR of the TCR CDR3. TCRdb fed the multiplex PCR reads into MiXCR, producing one record per CDR3 protein. Of about 660,000 distinct CDR3 sequences in the sample, less than 45% were seen once. Clinical symptoms, serum thyroxine, TRAb, thyroid ultrasound and orbital computed tomography established diagnosis. Germline V gene lookup returns CDR1 SEHNR and CDR2 FQNEAQ (reference sequence). The CDR3 loop spans 14 amino acids. V lost 5 bases and J lost 4; bases outside the gene matches: 7. This entry is derived from a study of T cells in Graves' hyperthyroidism and ophthalmopathy. Findings and limits, study-wide: Stable hyperthyroidism was told apart from ophthalmopathy by a model built on 13 V-J features.

The sequence came from an adult man with Graves' disease, either hyperthyroidism or ophthalmopathy (not recorded which). The rearrangement joins TRBV7-9 to TRBJ1-2; 7 nucleotides align to TRBD1. Material: peripheral blood or thyroid tissue (not recorded which). In DNA, the CDR3 is TGTGCCAGCAGCAAGGGACAGCGACTCTATGGCTACACCTTC. It translates to CASSKGQRLYGYTF.